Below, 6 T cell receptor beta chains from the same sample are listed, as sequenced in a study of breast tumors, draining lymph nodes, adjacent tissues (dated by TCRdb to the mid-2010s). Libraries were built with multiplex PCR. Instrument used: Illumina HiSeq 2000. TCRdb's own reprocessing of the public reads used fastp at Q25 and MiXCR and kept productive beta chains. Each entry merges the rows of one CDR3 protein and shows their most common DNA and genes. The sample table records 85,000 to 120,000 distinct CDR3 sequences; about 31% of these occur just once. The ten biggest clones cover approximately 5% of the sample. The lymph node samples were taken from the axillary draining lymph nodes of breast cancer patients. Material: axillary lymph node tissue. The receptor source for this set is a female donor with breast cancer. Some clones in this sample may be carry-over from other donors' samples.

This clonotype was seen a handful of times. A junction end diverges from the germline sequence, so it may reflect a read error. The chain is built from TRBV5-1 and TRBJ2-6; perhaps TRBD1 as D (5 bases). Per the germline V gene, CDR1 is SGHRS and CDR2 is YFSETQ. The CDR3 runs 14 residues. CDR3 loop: CTSSLRAGANVLAF. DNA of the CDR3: TGCACCAGCAGCTTAAGGGCTGGGGCCAACGTCCTGGCTTTC.

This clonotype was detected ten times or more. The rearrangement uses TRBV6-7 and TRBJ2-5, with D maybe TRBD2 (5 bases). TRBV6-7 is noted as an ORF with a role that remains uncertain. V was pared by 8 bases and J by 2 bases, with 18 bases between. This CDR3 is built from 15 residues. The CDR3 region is CASGITRTDQETQYF. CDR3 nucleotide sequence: TGTGCCAGCGGTATTACCCGGACTGATCAAGAGACCCAGTACTTC.

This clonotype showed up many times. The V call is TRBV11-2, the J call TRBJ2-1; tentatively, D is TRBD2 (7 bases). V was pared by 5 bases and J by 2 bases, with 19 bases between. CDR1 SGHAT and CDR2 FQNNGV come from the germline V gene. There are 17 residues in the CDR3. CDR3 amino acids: CASSLRGGGGTYNEQFF. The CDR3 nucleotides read TGTGCCAGCAGCCTTAGGGGGGGGGGCGGAACCTACAATGAGCAGTTCTTC.

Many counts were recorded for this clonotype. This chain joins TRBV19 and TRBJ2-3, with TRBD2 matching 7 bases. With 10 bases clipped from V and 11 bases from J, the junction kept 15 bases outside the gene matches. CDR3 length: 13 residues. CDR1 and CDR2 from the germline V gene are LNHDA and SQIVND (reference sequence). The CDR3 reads CAIRGDQQGVQYF. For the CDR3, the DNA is TGTGCCATTCGGGGGGACCAACAAGGAGTGCAGTATTTT.

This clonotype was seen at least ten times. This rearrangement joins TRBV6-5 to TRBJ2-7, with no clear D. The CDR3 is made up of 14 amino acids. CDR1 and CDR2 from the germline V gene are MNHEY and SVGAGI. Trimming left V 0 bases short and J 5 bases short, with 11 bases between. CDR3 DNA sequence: TGTGCCAGCAGTTACTCGAGGACGTCCAACGAGCAGTACTTC. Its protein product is CASSYSRTSNEQYF.

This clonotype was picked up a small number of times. The CDR3 here is CASSGVGRLAKNIQYF. CDR3 sequence (DNA): TGTGCCAGCAGTGGGGTCGGGCGTCTAGCCAAAAACATTCAGTACTTC. This sequence joins TRBV6-1 and TRBJ2-4; D call uncertain. Germline lookup yields CDR1 MNHNS and CDR2 SASEGT. Trimming stripped 4 bases from V and 0 bases from J, with 13 bases between. CDR3 size: 16 residues.